The 4 T cell receptor beta chains given below trace back to one sample, sequenced in a study of OX40 agonist ivuxolimab in advanced cancers. The protocol was immunoSEQ multiplex PCR, while the TCRdb copy is restricted to in-frame clones and leaves out a portion. The repertoire holds 15,000 to 20,000 clones, about three quarters seen once, with almost 30% in the top ten. The sample in question was CD4+ or CD8+ T cells sorted from blood, obtained in a trial of the OX40 agonist ivuxolimab. The receptors derive from an adult with an advanced solid tumor such as melanoma, head and neck, liver or kidney cancer.

The chain links TRBV14 to TRBJ1-2; D may be TRBD1 (5 bases). The CDR3 loop spans 13 amino acids. CDR1 SGHDN and CDR2 FVKESK come from the germline V gene. V shed 1 base and J shed 4 bases, with 7 bases lying between them. CDR3 sequence: CASSQGQFYGYTF. In nucleotides, the CDR3 is TGTGCCAGCAGCCAAGGACAGTTCTATGGCTACACCTTC.

The chain employs TRBV25-1 and TRBJ2-1; D ambiguous. There are 12 residues in the CDR3. The V end was cut by 0 bases, the J end by 10 bases, with 7 bases between. Germline CDR1 is MGHDK and CDR2 is SYGVNS. DNA for the CDR3: TGTGCCAGCAGTGAATATAGCCGGGAGCAGTTCTTC. Translated: CASSEYSREQFF.

CDR3 DNA sequence: TGCAGTGCGGAGAAAGATACGCAGTATTTT. Translated: CSAEKDTQYF. The chain has TRBV20-1 and TRBJ2-3; no clear D gene. The germline V and J ends were trimmed by 6 bases and 5 bases, with 6 bases remaining between them. Germline CDR1 DFQATT, CDR2 SNEGSKA (reference sequence). The CDR3 covers 10 residues.

This sequence joins TRBV28 and TRBJ2-5; D unresolved. With 5 bases removed from V and 1 base from J, the gap between germline ends came to 20 bases. CDR3 length equals 17 residues. The germline gives CDR1 MDHEN, CDR2 SYDVKM. The CDR3 bases are TGTGCCAGCAGTCCCTCGCGCGGCGCTAGAGGCCAAGAGACCCAGTACTTC. As protein: CASSPSRGARGQETQYF.